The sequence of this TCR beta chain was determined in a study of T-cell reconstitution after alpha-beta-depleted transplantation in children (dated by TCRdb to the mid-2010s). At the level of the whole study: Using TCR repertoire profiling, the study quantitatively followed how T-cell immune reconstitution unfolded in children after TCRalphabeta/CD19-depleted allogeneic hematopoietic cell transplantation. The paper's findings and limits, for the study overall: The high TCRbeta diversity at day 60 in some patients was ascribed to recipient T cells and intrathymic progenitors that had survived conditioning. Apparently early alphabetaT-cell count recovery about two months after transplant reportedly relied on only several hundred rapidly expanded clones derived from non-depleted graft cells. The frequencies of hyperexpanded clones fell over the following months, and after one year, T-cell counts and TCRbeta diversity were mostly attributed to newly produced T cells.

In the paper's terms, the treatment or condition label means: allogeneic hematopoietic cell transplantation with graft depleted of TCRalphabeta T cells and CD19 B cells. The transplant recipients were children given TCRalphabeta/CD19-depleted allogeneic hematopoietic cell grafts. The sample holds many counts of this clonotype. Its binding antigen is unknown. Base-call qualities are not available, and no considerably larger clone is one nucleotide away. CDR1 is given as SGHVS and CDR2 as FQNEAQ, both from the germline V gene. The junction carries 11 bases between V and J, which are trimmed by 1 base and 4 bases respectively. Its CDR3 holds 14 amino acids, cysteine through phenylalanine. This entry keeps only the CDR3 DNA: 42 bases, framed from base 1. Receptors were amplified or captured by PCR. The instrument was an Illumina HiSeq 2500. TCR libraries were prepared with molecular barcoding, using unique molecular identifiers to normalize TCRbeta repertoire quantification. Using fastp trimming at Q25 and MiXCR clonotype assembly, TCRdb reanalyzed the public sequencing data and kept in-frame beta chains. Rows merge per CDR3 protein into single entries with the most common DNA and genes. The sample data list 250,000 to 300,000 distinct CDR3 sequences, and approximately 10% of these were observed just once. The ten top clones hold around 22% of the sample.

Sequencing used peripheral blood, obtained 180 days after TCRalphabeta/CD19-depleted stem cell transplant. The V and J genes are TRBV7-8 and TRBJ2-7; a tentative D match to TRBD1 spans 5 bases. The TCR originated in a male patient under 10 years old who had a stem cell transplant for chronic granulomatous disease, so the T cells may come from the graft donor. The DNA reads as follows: TGTGCCAGCAGCTTAGGCCACCAGGGTTACGAGCAGTACTTC. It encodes CASSLGHQGYEQYF.